The T cell receptor (beta chain) described here comes from a study of control samples from healthy donors and cancer patients. Trimming cost V 4 bases and J 0 bases; bases outside gene matches: 5. The CDR3 loop spans 15 amino acids. CDR1 SGHRS and CDR2 YFSETQ come from the germline V gene. The data were produced by immunoSEQ multiplex PCR, yet TCRdb's version contains in-frame clones alone and is incomplete. The sample consists of under 150,000 clones, 87% of them appearing once. Sequencing used blood. This sequence was found in a man between 60 and 70 years old in good health. The chain carries TRBV5-1 and TRBJ2-7, with 9 bases identical to TRBD1. CDR3 sequence reads: CASSDRDRASYEQYF. The CDR3 bases are TGCGCCAGCAGCGACCGGGACAGGGCCTCCTACGAGCAGTACTTC.